This T cell receptor beta chain was profiled in a study of blood T cell repertoires in COVID-19 (dated by TCRdb to the early 2020s). Study-wide context: The collaborator samples originated in the United States, Italy and Spain and spanned the acute and convalescent phases of COVID-19. The prospective study material was composed of cDNA or gDNA derived from T cells, B-cell-depleted T cells, or PBMCs. The dataset comprised deeply sampled blood TCRbeta repertoires from subjects exposed to, actively infected with, or recovered from COVID-19. A freely available public database, intended as a resource for researchers studying the immune response to SARS-CoV-2, is where the repertoires were released. Samples came from the ongoing ImmuneRACE study (first 160 participants) plus 1,254 subjects from 6 global collaborators. Nearly every sample came with metadata listing a de-identified subject ID, COVID-19 status, age in years and sex. Where available, HLA class I and class II types were obtained from metadata supplied by the sample provider rather than from assay-based typing.

TCRbeta CDR3 regions were amplified from genomic DNA using the immunoSEQ Assay, a bias-controlled multiplex PCR. The study's processing was this. Within the assay, amplification of reference gene primers was used to estimate how many nucleated cells each sample contained. To quantify the absolute abundance of each unique TCRbeta CDR3 rearrangement, sequence reads were collapsed and filtered. For each sample, productive Simpson clonality was calculated as the square root of Simpson's diversity index over productive rearrangements. Entries here come from immuneACCESS through TCRdb and include only in-frame sequences with V and J called. Some clones fail to appear in such tables; in the studies checked, an unresolved V gene covers under half of the shortfall, and the cause of the remainder is unknown. Clone size and the V and J calls come from that table; the DNA yielded D and trimming. This sample has about 150,000 clones in its table, and roughly 80% of those were observed once. The ten most abundant clones make up around an eighth of the sample.

One collaborating source in Seattle enrolled patients during active infection and followed them longitudinally through the course of disease. Each collaborating institution followed its own protocols to collect whole blood in K2EDTA tubes. For TCRbeta analysis, collaborators shipped samples as frozen whole blood, isolated PBMCs, or DNA extracted from either of those sample types. What the work shows at the level of the full study, not this receptor alone: How much clinical and demographic metadata was included differed by source and by participant, and the metadata was provided uncurated.

Taken from cysteine to phenylalanine, the CDR3 has 14 residues. Only CDR3 DNA is held: 42 bases, read in frame from base 1. The germline V and J ends show losses of 3 bases and 3 bases respectively, and no gene match explains 1 base of the junction. The germline V gene yields SGHDT for CDR1 and YYEEEE for CDR2. Details on this clone: Its antigen remains undetermined. Per-nucleotide qualities are absent, and no much larger clonotype sits a single base away.

The chain links TRBV5-6 with TRBJ2-5, and TRBD2 aligns with 11 junction nucleotides. The receptor was derived from a woman aged 55-75 years with COVID-19, enrolled during active disease. The sample was peripheral blood. The nucleotides read TGTGCCAGCAGCTCGGGACTAGCGGAAGAGACCCAGTACTTC. This gives the protein CASSSGLAEETQYF.